A single T cell receptor beta chain is shown here with its context. The CDR3 has 16 amino acids. Trimming pared 3 bases from V and 0 bases from J, leaving 12 bases between. CDR1 is SGHVS and CDR2 is FQNEAQ in the germline V gene. These data belong to a study of blood T cell repertoires in COVID-19. In the study overall: Whether acute or convalescent, the COVID-19 samples came from the United States, Italy and Spain.

Here immunoSEQ multiplex PCR was the method, and the copy in TCRdb shows in-frame clones only, minus some. In the table there are approximately 210,000 clones, 70% to 90% of which are singletons. The TCR sequence derives from a woman in her thirties or forties with acute or convalescent COVID-19. Sequencing input: peripheral blood. The chain couples TRBV7-8 to TRBJ1-5, with unresolved D. The CDR3 loop reads CASSFMALPSNQPQHF. DNA for the CDR3: TGTGCCAGCAGCTTTATGGCTCTTCCTAGCAATCAGCCCCAGCATTTT. The entire variable domain, with the rest obtained from reference TRBV7-8 and TRBJ1-5, is as follows: GAGVSQSPRYKVAKRGQDVALRCDPISGHVSLFWYQQALGQGPEFLTYFQNEAQLDKSGLPSDRFFAERPEGSVSTLKIQRTQQEDSAVYLCASSFMALPSNQPQHFGDGTRLSIL.